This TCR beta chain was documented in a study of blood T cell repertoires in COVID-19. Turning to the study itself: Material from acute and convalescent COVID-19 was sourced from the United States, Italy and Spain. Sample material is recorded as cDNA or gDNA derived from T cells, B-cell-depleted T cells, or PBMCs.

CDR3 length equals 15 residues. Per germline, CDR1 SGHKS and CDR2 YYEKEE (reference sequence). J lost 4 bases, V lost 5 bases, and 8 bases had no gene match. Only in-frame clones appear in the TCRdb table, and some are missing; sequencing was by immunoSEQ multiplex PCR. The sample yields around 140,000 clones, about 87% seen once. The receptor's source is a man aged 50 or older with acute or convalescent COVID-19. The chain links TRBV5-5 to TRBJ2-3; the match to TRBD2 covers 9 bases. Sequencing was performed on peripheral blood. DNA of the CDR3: TGTGCCAGCAGGGTGAGGCTAGCGGGATCAGATACGCAGTATTTT. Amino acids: CASRVRLAGSDTQYF.